A selection of T cell receptor beta chains follows, all from one sample in a study of cytomegalovirus exposure and HLA in healthy donors. This table comes from immunoSEQ multiplex PCR, and its TCRdb copy is limited to in-frame clones, with some not included. This table has more than 150,000 clones, 77% appearing once. Sequenced: PBMCs. These receptors originate from a young man in good health and CMV-seronegative. The CDR3 runs from the conserved cysteine through the conserved F or W. Fields, in order: clone size, V gene, J gene, D gene, CDR3 protein, CDR3 DNA. A D gene is named only where the DNA matches it firmly. Clone sizes are given selectively: once, few, many, or a class where the clone is expanded.

-	TRBV6-1	TRBJ2-2	-	CASQWGGYTGELFF	TGTGCCAGCCAGTGGGGAGGATACACCGGGGAGCTGTTTTTT
-	TRBV11-3	TRBJ2-5	-	CASSLGVETQYF	TGTGCCAGCAGCTTAGGAGTCGAGACCCAGTACTTC
few	TRBV7-6	TRBJ2-1	TRBD2	CASSSQTSGARWYNEQFF	TGTGCCAGCAGCTCTCAGACTAGCGGGGCGAGGTGGTACAATGAGCAGTTCTTC
-	TRBV29-1	TRBJ1-2	-	CSVVGGVYGYTF	TGCAGCGTTGTCGGAGGGGTCTATGGCTACACCTTC
-	TRBV18	TRBJ1-1	-	CASSPTSGLHTEAFF	TGTGCCAGCTCACCAACGTCAGGGTTACACACTGAAGCTTTCTTT
-	TRBV6-5	TRBJ2-7	TRBD2	CASSYSGTKREQYF	TGTGCCAGCAGTTACTCAGGGACTAAAAGGGAGCAGTACTTC
-	TRBV6-5	TRBJ1-4	TRBD1	CASSRNRGRGEKLFF	TGTGCCAGCAGTCGAAACAGGGGGCGAGGGGAAAAACTGTTTTTT
-	TRBV6-1	TRBJ2-3	-	CASSQQGRTDTQYF	TGTGCCAGCAGCCAACAGGGCCGCACAGATACGCAGTATTTT
-	TRBV19	TRBJ2-7	TRBD1	CASSPGQGSSEQYF	TGTGCCAGTAGCCCGGGACAGGGGTCCTCCGAGCAGTACTTC
-	TRBV30	TRBJ1-3	TRBD1	CAWRRQGVSGTIYF	TGTGCCTGGAGAAGGCAGGGGGTTTCTGGGACCATATATTTT
-	TRBV5-1	TRBJ2-5	-	CASSLAYQETQYF	TGCGCCAGCAGCTTGGCCTACCAAGAGACCCAGTACTTC
-	TRBV7-9	TRBJ1-1	-	CASSYSGGAGTEAFF	TGTGCCAGCAGTTACTCGGGGGGCGCAGGCACTGAAGCTTTCTTT
-	TRBV7-2	TRBJ2-1	TRBD2	CASSPGTSGREQFF	TGTGCCAGCAGCCCCGGGACTAGCGGGAGGGAGCAGTTCTTC
-	TRBV6-6	TRBJ2-2	TRBD1	CASVGQGAGGELFF	TGTGCCAGCGTAGGACAGGGGGCGGGCGGGGAGCTGTTTTTT
-	TRBV15	TRBJ1-1	-	CATSRGDTEAFF	TGTGCCACCAGCAGGGGAGACACTGAAGCTTTCTTT
-	TRBV28	TRBJ2-7	TRBD1	CASRGSGQDSYEQYF	TGTGCCAGCAGGGGAAGCGGACAGGACTCCTACGAGCAGTACTTC
-	TRBV5-6	TRBJ2-3	-	CASSFDSSGDTQYF	TGTGCCAGCAGCTTCGACTCAAGTGGAGATACGCAGTATTTT
-	TRBV7-6	TRBJ2-7	TRBD2	CASSSGTRGDEQYF	TGTGCCAGCAGCTCCGGGACTAGAGGCGACGAGCAGTACTTC
-	TRBV2	TRBJ2-1	TRBD1	CASSEGGGWDEQFF	TGTGCCAGCAGTGAAGGAGGGGGCTGGGATGAGCAGTTCTTC
few	TRBV19	TRBJ2-2	TRBD2	CASTPILAGGRTGELFF	TGTGCCAGTACCCCCATCCTTGCGGGAGGTCGGACCGGGGAGCTGTTTTTT